The 17 T cell receptor beta chains below all came from one sample that was sequenced in a study of molecular identifiers for immune sequencing clone quantification. TCRdb redid the calling of the PCR reads with MiXCR, one entry per CDR3 protein. The sample has roughly 630,000 distinct CDR3 sequences, around 25% seen once; the top ten hold about 0.84%. Sequencing input: naive CD8+ T cells from blood, with Jurkat cell RNA spiked in. Specified subset: FACS-sorted CD8+CD4-CCR7+CD45RA+ naive T cells. The receptors were gathered from a human donor in good health. Some libraries in this study had Jurkat cell RNA spiked in.

This clonotype came up a few times. The chain links TRBV6-5 to TRBJ1-1; unclear D gene. Trimming took off 0 bases at V and 7 bases at J, with 12 bases between the two ends. CDR1 and CDR2 (germline): MNHEY, SVGAGI. The CDR3 sequence is 14 residues long. CDR3 in DNA: TGTGCCAGCAGTTACTCACCCGACGGCTTTGAAGCTTTCTTT. As protein: CASSYSPDGFEAFF.

This clonotype was seen at least ten times. The chain is built from TRBV28 and TRBJ1-4; D gene unclear. The germline V and J ends were trimmed by 6 bases and 0 bases, with 8 bases remaining between them. The CDR3 runs to 14 residues. The germline V gene encodes CDR1 MDHEN and CDR2 SYDVKM. CDR3 DNA: TGTGCCAGCAGCTGGTCGCCAACTAATGAAAAACTGTTTTTT. Translation gives CASSWSPTNEKLFF.

The rearrangement links TRBV12-3 or TRBV12-4 to TRBJ2-5; no reliable D call. V dropped 6 bases and J dropped 9 bases, with 14 bases sitting between them. The length of the CDR3 is 12 residues. CDR3 DNA: TGTGCCAGCAGGTCAGGATATAGGGCCCAGTACTTC. This sequence encodes CASRSGYRAQYF.

This clonotype was seen at least ten times. The chain joins TRBV2 to TRBJ2-2, with 8 bases matching TRBD2. Trimming took 6 bases from V and 5 from J; bases not matched to a gene: 8. The CDR3 is made up of 15 amino acids. CDR1 and CDR2 (germline): SNHLY, FYNNEI. CDR3 bases: TGTGCCAGCAGAGGAGTCCCGGGGGGGACCGGGGAGCTGTTTTTT. As protein: CASRGVPGGTGELFF.

This clonotype was seen at least ten times. The chain couples TRBV5-4 to TRBJ1-6, with D possibly being TRBD1 (5 bases). Looked up from germline, CDR1 is SGHNT and CDR2 is YYREEE (reference sequence). The CDR3 runs to 13 residues. V lost 3 bases and J 7 bases, leaving 8 bases between the germline ends. DNA of the CDR3: TGTGCCAGCAGCTCCGGGACCAATTCACCCCTCCACTTT. It translates to CASSSGTNSPLHF.

This clonotype has only a few counts. The chain links TRBV7-8 to TRBJ1-4, with a tentative D call TRBD1 (5 bases). The germline gives CDR1 SGHVS, CDR2 FQNEAQ. V gave up 4 bases and J gave up 5 bases, with 20 bases separating them. The CDR3 runs to 17 residues. The chain's CDR3 is CASSSDSGAGPNEKLFF. The CDR3 DNA is TGTGCCAGCAGCTCCGATTCTGGGGCAGGGCCGAATGAAAAACTGTTTTTT.

The chain uses TRBV5-1 and TRBJ2-7, with 10 bases matching TRBD1. Germline V gives CDR1 SGHRS, CDR2 YFSETQ. The CDR3 length is 15 residues. The V segment lost 2 bases and the J segment 5 bases; nucleotides outside the gene matches: 7. The chain's CDR3 is CASSLGTGVPNEQYF. The CDR3 DNA reads as TGCGCCAGCAGCTTAGGGACAGGGGTTCCTAACGAGCAGTACTTC.

Turning to this clonotype: A read error may produce the germline difference seen at one junction end. CDR3 nucleotide sequence: TGCAGCGTGGGGGGCGCAGGGGGCTCAGGTACGCAGTACTTT. Protein sequence: CSVGGAGGSGTQYF. The chain uses TRBV29-1 and TRBJ2-3; 8 positions agree with TRBD1. CDR3 length: 14 residues. The germline V gene has CDR1 SQVTM and CDR2 ANQGSEA.

The chain combines TRBV28 with TRBJ2-1; TRBD2 aligns across 9 bases. The germline gives CDR1 MDHEN, CDR2 SYDVKM. The J segment lost 6 bases and the V segment lost 2 bases, leaving 8 bases of the junction unmatched. The CDR3 totals 16 residues. The CDR3 sequence is CASSLPTSGLFNEQFF. The CDR3, as DNA: TGTGCCAGCAGTTTACCGACTAGCGGACTATTCAATGAGCAGTTCTTC.

The J gene is TRBJ2-1, the V gene TRBV4-1, with D perhaps TRBD1 (5 bases). This CDR3 has 14 amino acids. The germline V gene encodes CDR1 MGHRA and CDR2 YSYEKL. The V and J ends lost 1 base and 5 bases respectively, with 9 bases between them. Written as DNA, the CDR3 is TGCGCCAGCAGCCAAGTGGCACAGGACAATGAGCAGTTCTTC. This codes for CASSQVAQDNEQFF.

The table lists this clonotype with a few counts. The chain joins TRBV27 to TRBJ1-1; D unclear. Trimming removed 6 bases from V and 1 base from J, with 12 bases in between. The CDR3 runs to 14 residues. The germline V gene encodes CDR1 MNHEY and CDR2 SMNVEV (reference sequence). The CDR3 region is CASRFGRGNTEAFF. The DNA for the CDR3 is TGTGCCAGCAGGTTTGGACGGGGGAACACTGAAGCTTTCTTT.

This clonotype was detected many times. The V gene is TRBV9, the J gene TRBJ2-7, with TRBD1 matching 7 bases. Germline V gene sequence: CDR1 SGDLS, CDR2 YYNGEE. The CDR3 totals 14 residues. Trimming removed 0 bases from V and 2 bases from J; junction bases left unmatched: 2. The DNA of the CDR3 is TGTGCCAGCAGCGTAGAGGGGACAGCCTACGAGCAGTACTTC. Its protein is CASSVEGTAYEQYF. Combining the CDR3 with reference TRBV9 and TRBJ2-7 gives the whole variable domain DSGVTQTPKHLITATGQRVTLRCSPRSGDLSVYWYQQSLDQGLQFLIQYYNGEERAKGNILERFSAQQFPDLHSELNLSSLELGDSALYFCASSVEGTAYEQYFGPGTRLTVT.

This chain joins TRBV11-1 and TRBJ2-5; TRBD1 matches at 7 bases. V shed 4 bases and J 3 bases; nucleotides not matched to a gene: 8. Germline CDR1 is SGHAT and CDR2 is FQDESV (reference sequence). This CDR3 contains 15 residues. CDR3 sequence reads: CASSSWDSPEETQYF. The CDR3 nucleotides read TGTGCCAGCAGCTCGTGGGACAGTCCAGAAGAGACCCAGTACTTC.

On this clonotype itself: This may arise from a read error, as a much more abundant clone is one base away. The rearrangement joins TRBV5-1 to TRBJ2-7, with 8 bases aligning to TRBD1. V trimming: 4 bases; J trimming: 4 bases; junction bases outside the gene matches: 10. The CDR3 extends over 15 amino acids. The germline V gene encodes CDR1 SGHRS and CDR2 YFSETQ. CDR3 bases: TGCGCCAGCAGCCTAGGGCCAGGGGGCGGATACGAGCAGTACTTC. The encoded protein is CASSLGPGGGYEQYF.

There are many counts of this clonotype. This rearrangement joins TRBV6-2 or TRBV6-3 to TRBJ1-5, with D unclear. Germline V gene data show CDR1 as MNHEY and CDR2 as SVGEGT. The CDR3 is 15 amino acids. CDR3: CTSGSGRWSNQPQHF. In nucleotides, the CDR3 is TGTACTTCTGGAAGTGGGAGGTGGAGCAATCAGCCCCAGCATTTT.

About this clonotype: This clone may be a read error of a much larger clone one base away. V gene TRBV14 combines with J gene TRBJ2-2; 7 bases line up with TRBD2. Germline V lookup: CDR1 SGHDN, CDR2 FVKESK. The length of the CDR3 is 13 residues. The CDR3 protein is CASSILATGELLF. The CDR3, as DNA: TGTGCCAGCAGCATACTAGCGACCGGGGAGCTGCTTTTT.

The gene calls are TRBV7-7 and TRBJ2-7; 8 bases line up with TRBD1. Germline V gene lookup returns CDR1 SSHAT and CDR2 FNYEAQ (reference sequence). The CDR3 is 18 amino acids. The V and J ends lost 1 base and 1 base, in that order; junction bases with no gene match: 12. The CDR3 nucleotides are TGTGCCAGCAGCTTAGACCCCTCCAGCCAGGGGGCATCCTACGAGCAGTACTTC. It encodes CASSLDPSSQGASYEQYF.